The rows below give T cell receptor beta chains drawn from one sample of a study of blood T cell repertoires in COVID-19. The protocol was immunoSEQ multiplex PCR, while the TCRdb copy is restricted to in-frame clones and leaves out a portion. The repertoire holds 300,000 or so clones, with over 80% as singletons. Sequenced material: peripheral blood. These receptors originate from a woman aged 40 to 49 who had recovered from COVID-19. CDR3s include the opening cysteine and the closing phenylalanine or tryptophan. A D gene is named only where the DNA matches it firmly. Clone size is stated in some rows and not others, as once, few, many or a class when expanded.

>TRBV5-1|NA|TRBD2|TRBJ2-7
TGCGCCAGCAGCTTGGCGCGGGGGAGCTCCTACGAGCAGTACTTC
CASSLARGSSYEQYF
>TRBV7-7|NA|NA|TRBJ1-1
TGTGCTAGCAGCTTACGACGGGGCACTGAAGCTTTCTTT
CASSLRRGTEAFF
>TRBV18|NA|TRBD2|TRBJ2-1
TGTGCCAGCTCACCCCCGGGACTAGCGGACAATGAGCAGTTCTTC
CASSPPGLADNEQFF
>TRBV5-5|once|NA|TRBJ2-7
TGTGCCAGCAGCTTGAGTGCAGGGTCCGTAGGCGAGCAGTACTTC
CASSLSAGSVGEQYF
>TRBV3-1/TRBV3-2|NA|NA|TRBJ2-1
TGTGCCAGCAGCCAAAAGGGGTATGACAATGAGCAGTTCTTC
CASSQKGYDNEQFF
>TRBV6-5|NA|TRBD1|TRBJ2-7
TGTGCCAGTACCGGGACAGGGTTCCTCGAGCAGTACTTC
CASTGTGFLEQYF
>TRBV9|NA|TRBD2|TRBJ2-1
TGTGCCAGCAGCGTAGTAGCGGGGGGGTACAATGAGCAGTTCTTC
CASSVVAGGYNEQFF
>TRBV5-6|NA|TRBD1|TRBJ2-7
TGTGCCAGCAGCGGGGGACAGGGGTTCCCCTACGAGCAGTACTTC
CASSGGQGFPYEQYF
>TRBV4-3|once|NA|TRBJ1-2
TGCGCCAGCAGCCTCACAGGGAACTATGGCTACACCTTC
CASSLTGNYGYTF
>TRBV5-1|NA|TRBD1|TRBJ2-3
TGCGCCAGCAGCTTGGCAGGGGGAATGGCAGATACGCAGTATTTT
CASSLAGGMADTQYF
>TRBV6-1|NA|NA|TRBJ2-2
TGTGCCAGCAGTGAGGTGGGGGAGGATACCGGGGAGCTGTTTTTT
CASSEVGEDTGELFF
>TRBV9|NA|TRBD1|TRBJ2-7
TGTGCCAGCAGCGTCGTAAGGACAGGCGAGCAGTACTTC
CASSVVRTGEQYF
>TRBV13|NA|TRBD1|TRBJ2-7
TGTGCCAGCAGCTTTACGGGACAGGGTAGGTACGAGCAGTACTTC
CASSFTGQGRYEQYF
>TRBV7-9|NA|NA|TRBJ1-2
TGTGCCAGCAGCTTAGGACAGCTTAACTATGGCTACACCTTC
CASSLGQLNYGYTF
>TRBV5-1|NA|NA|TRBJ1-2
TGCGCCAGCAGCTGGGAGGGGACGGCGGATGGAGGCTACACCTTC
CASSWEGTADGGYTF
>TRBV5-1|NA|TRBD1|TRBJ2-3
TGCGCCAGCAGCTTGGGACAGGGGGCGCCGCCAGATACGCAGTATTTT
CASSLGQGAPPDTQYF
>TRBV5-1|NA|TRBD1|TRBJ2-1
TGCGCCAGCAGCTGGGGGACAGGGGGCCGAAGTTTCGAATATGATGAGCAGTTCTTC
CASSWGTGGRSFEYDEQFF
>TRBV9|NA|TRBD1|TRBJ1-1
TGTGCCAGCAGCCTCCGAGGGGACAGTCTGAACACTGAAGCTTTCTTT
CASSLRGDSLNTEAFF
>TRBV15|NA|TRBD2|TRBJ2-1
TGTGCCACCAGCAGGACTAGCGCGGGGTTATACAATGAGCAGTTCTTC
CATSRTSAGLYNEQFF
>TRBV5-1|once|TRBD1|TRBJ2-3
TGCGCCAGCAGCTTGTCAAGGGACAGGGGGACAGATACGCAGTATTTT
CASSLSRDRGTDTQYF